These 2 T cell receptor beta chains originate from one sample sequenced in a study of blood T cell repertoires in COVID-19. Libraries were prepared by immunoSEQ multiplex PCR; TCRdb keeps only in-frame clonotypes and omits some of them. Of about 300,000 clones listed, roughly 91% are singletons. The sample consisted of PBMCs or T cells enriched from blood (not recorded which). These receptors all come from a woman aged 45-59 years who had been exposed to COVID-19.

This clone has a single count. This chain joins TRBV19 and TRBJ2-7; D gene ambiguous. The ends were cut back, 9 bases at V and 1 base at J, with 16 bases in the middle. Germline CDR1 and CDR2: LNHDA and SQIVND (reference sequence). The CDR3 runs to 14 residues. CDR3 DNA sequence: TGTGCCAGCTCGAAAGACGGAGTTTCCTACGAGCAGTACTTC. Its translation is CASSKDGVSYEQYF.

The chain recombines TRBV19 with TRBJ2-2; 12 nucleotides line up with TRBD2. The CDR3 is 17 amino acids. CDR1 is LNHDA and CDR2 is SQIVND in the germline V gene (reference sequence). The V segment lost 5 bases and the J segment 4 bases; nucleotides outside the gene matches: 8. The chain's CDR3 is CASSLGLAGGGTGELFF. CDR3 in DNA: TGTGCCAGTAGTCTGGGACTAGCGGGCGGCGGCACCGGGGAGCTGTTTTTT.